The 2 T cell receptor beta chains below come from one sample, sequenced in a study of tumor-infiltrating lymphocytes in primary liver carcinoma. Researchers generated TCR beta cDNA from about 460 ng of total RNA, relying on a constant-region primer. A slightly modified ARM-PCR protocol with three nested multiplex PCR rounds produced these TCR beta libraries. Use of TRBV1-TRBV30 forward primers with a C-beta reverse primer characterized the first two PCR rounds, which lasted ten to eleven cycles each. One entry per CDR3 protein results from TCRdb running MiXCR on the multiplex PCR reads. The sample has about 100,000 distinct CDR3 sequences, around 71% seen once. Both RNA and DNA were isolated together from approximately 20-30 mg of bulk tissue that had not been sorted. The specimen sequenced was liver tumor tissue from sampling region 2. The sample's subset: tumor region T2, inferior pole. These receptors all stem from a woman in her fifties or sixties with primary liver carcinoma and hepatitis B virus infection.

This clonotype was detected only a few times. The V gene is TRBV2, the J gene TRBJ2-1; TRBD1 matches at 7 bases. CDR3 size: 14 residues. J was trimmed by 2 bases and V by 6 bases; bases with no gene match: 4. Germline assignment: CDR1 SNHLY and CDR2 FYNNEI. CDR3 nucleotide sequence: TGTGCCAGCAGCGGACAGGTAGCCTACAATGAGCAGTTCTTC. Protein product: CASSGQVAYNEQFF.

This clonotype was seen repeatedly, ten times or more. This sequence joins TRBV5-6 and TRBJ2-7; 9 bases align to TRBD2. The V gene's germline CDR1 is SGHDT and CDR2 YYEEEE. The V segment lost 4 bases and the J segment 0 bases; nucleotides outside the gene matches: 11. CDR3 length: 17 amino acids. CDR3 nucleotides: TGTGCCAGCAGCGTATACAGGACTAGCGCTTACTCCTACGAGCAGTACTTC. Encoded protein: CASSVYRTSAYSYEQYF. The full variable domain, its missing parts supplied by reference TRBV5-6 and TRBJ2-7, is DAGVTQSPTHLIKTRGQQVTLRCSPKSGHDTVSWYQQALGQGPQFIFQYYEEEERQRGNFPDRFSGHQFPNYSSELNVNALLLGDSALYLCASSVYRTSAYSYEQYFGPGTRLTVT.